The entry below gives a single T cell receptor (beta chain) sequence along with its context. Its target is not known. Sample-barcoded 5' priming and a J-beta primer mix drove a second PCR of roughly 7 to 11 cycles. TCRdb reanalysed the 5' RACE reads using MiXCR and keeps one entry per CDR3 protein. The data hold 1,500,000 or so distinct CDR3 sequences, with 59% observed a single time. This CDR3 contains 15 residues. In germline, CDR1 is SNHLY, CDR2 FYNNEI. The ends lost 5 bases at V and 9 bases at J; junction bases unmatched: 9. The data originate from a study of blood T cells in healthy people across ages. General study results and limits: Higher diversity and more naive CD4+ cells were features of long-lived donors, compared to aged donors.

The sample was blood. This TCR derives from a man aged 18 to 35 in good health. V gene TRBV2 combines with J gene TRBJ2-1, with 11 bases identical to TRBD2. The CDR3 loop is CASSILAGEDSEQFF. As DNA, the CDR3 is TGTGCCAGCAGTATACTAGCGGGAGAGGATAGTGAGCAGTTCTTC.